A selection of T cell receptor beta chains follows, all from one sample in a study of T cell responses to AZD1222 COVID-19 vaccine. Clones were sequenced by immunoSEQ multiplex PCR, and TCRdb holds only the in-frame ones, with some missing. Of about 59,000 clones listed, roughly 89% are singletons. The sample was peripheral blood, taken on day 0 of AZD1222 vaccination. These receptors were obtained from an adult in good health. CDR3s include the opening cysteine and the closing phenylalanine or tryptophan. D genes are given only for firm matches. A clone size is listed for some rows: how often the clone was seen (once, few, many), or a class if it is expanded.

v_call: TRBV5-1
clone_size: -
j_call: TRBJ2-2
d_call: -
cdr3_aa: CASSQGGNTGELFF
cdr3_nt: TGCGCCAGCAGCCAGGGGGGCAACACCGGGGAGCTGTTTTTT

v_call: TRBV2
clone_size: -
j_call: TRBJ1-4
d_call: -
cdr3_aa: CASLLGGSNEKLFF
cdr3_nt: TGTGCCAGCCTCCTGGGGGGTTCTAATGAAAAACTGTTTTTT

v_call: TRBV30
clone_size: -
j_call: TRBJ1-6
d_call: -
cdr3_aa: CAWSAGHSPLHF
cdr3_nt: TGTGCCTGGAGCGCCGGACATTCACCCCTCCACTTT

v_call: TRBV6-4
clone_size: few
j_call: TRBJ2-1
d_call: TRBD2
cdr3_aa: CASRIAAGRGEQFF
cdr3_nt: TGTGCCAGCAGGATAGCGGCAGGGAGGGGTGAGCAGTTCTTC

v_call: TRBV2
clone_size: -
j_call: TRBJ1-2
d_call: -
cdr3_aa: CASSEALPPRGTRGYTF
cdr3_nt: TGTGCCAGCAGTGAAGCACTCCCGCCACGGGGGACTCGAGGCTACACCTTC

v_call: TRBV5-6
clone_size: -
j_call: TRBJ1-6
d_call: TRBD1
cdr3_aa: CASSLGQGQLNSPLHF
cdr3_nt: TGTGCCAGCAGCTTGGGGCAGGGACAGCTAAATTCACCCCTCCACTTT

v_call: TRBV18
clone_size: -
j_call: TRBJ2-7
d_call: -
cdr3_aa: CASSPLTGGDEQYF
cdr3_nt: TGTGCCAGCTCACCCCTAACAGGGGGGGACGAGCAGTACTTC

v_call: TRBV19
clone_size: -
j_call: TRBJ1-2
d_call: -
cdr3_aa: CASSYDLEGSYTF
cdr3_nt: TGTGCCAGTAGTTACGACCTTGAAGGAAGCTACACCTTC

v_call: TRBV7-2
clone_size: -
j_call: TRBJ2-2
d_call: -
cdr3_aa: CASSFGAANTGELFF
cdr3_nt: TGTGCCAGCAGTTTCGGAGCGGCGAACACCGGGGAGCTGTTTTTT

v_call: TRBV7-6
clone_size: few
j_call: TRBJ1-4
d_call: -
cdr3_aa: CASSLGWDEKLFF
cdr3_nt: TGTGCCAGCAGCTTAGGGTGGGATGAAAAACTGTTTTTT

v_call: TRBV6-6
clone_size: -
j_call: TRBJ1-3
d_call: TRBD1
cdr3_aa: CASSLRQGASGNTIYF
cdr3_nt: TGTGCCAGCAGCCTTCGACAGGGAGCTTCTGGAAACACCATATATTTT

v_call: TRBV4-1
clone_size: -
j_call: TRBJ1-2
d_call: TRBD1
cdr3_aa: CASSQTRDSNYGYTF
cdr3_nt: TGCGCCAGCAGCCAAACCCGGGACAGTAACTATGGCTACACCTTC

v_call: TRBV6-1
clone_size: -
j_call: TRBJ1-5
d_call: -
cdr3_aa: CASSDRQYSNQPQHF
cdr3_nt: TGTGCCAGCAGTGACCGACAGTATAGCAATCAGCCCCAGCATTTT

v_call: TRBV5-4
clone_size: once
j_call: TRBJ1-1
d_call: -
cdr3_aa: CASSLNGMNTEAFF
cdr3_nt: TGTGCCAGCAGCTTGAACGGAATGAACACTGAAGCTTTCTTT

v_call: TRBV5-1
clone_size: -
j_call: TRBJ2-2
d_call: -
cdr3_aa: CASSLAEPGELFF
cdr3_nt: TGCGCCAGCAGCTTGGCAGAGCCCGGGGAGCTGTTTTTT

v_call: TRBV11-2
clone_size: few
j_call: TRBJ2-7
d_call: TRBD2
cdr3_aa: CASSLDLSSGGSYEQYF
cdr3_nt: TGTGCCAGCAGCTTAGATCTCTCTAGCGGGGGATCCTACGAGCAGTACTTC

v_call: TRBV7-2
clone_size: -
j_call: TRBJ1-5
d_call: -
cdr3_aa: CASSLGVTGNQPQHF
cdr3_nt: TGTGCCAGCAGCTTAGGGGTCACAGGGAATCAGCCCCAGCATTTT

v_call: TRBV2
clone_size: -
j_call: TRBJ1-6
d_call: TRBD1
cdr3_aa: CASSEGTANSPLHF
cdr3_nt: TGTGCCAGCAGTGAGGGGACAGCTAATTCACCCCTCCACTTT

v_call: TRBV9
clone_size: -
j_call: TRBJ1-2
d_call: -
cdr3_aa: CASSVLTGTYGYTF
cdr3_nt: TGTGCCAGCAGCGTTCTAACAGGGACTTATGGCTACACCTTC

v_call: TRBV27
clone_size: -
j_call: TRBJ2-7
d_call: TRBD1
cdr3_aa: CASRVGTGASYEQYF
cdr3_nt: TGTGCCAGCAGGGTCGGGACAGGGGCTTCCTACGAGCAGTACTTC

v_call: TRBV10-1
clone_size: -
j_call: TRBJ1-1
d_call: -
cdr3_aa: CAKKPGPRKENLEAFF
cdr3_nt: TGCGCCAAGAAGCCGGGACCTCGGAAGGAGAATTTAGAAGCTTTCTTT

v_call: TRBV7-8
clone_size: -
j_call: TRBJ2-7
d_call: -
cdr3_aa: CASSLTRSGYEQYF
cdr3_nt: TGTGCCAGCAGCTTAACTAGATCGGGGTACGAGCAGTACTTC